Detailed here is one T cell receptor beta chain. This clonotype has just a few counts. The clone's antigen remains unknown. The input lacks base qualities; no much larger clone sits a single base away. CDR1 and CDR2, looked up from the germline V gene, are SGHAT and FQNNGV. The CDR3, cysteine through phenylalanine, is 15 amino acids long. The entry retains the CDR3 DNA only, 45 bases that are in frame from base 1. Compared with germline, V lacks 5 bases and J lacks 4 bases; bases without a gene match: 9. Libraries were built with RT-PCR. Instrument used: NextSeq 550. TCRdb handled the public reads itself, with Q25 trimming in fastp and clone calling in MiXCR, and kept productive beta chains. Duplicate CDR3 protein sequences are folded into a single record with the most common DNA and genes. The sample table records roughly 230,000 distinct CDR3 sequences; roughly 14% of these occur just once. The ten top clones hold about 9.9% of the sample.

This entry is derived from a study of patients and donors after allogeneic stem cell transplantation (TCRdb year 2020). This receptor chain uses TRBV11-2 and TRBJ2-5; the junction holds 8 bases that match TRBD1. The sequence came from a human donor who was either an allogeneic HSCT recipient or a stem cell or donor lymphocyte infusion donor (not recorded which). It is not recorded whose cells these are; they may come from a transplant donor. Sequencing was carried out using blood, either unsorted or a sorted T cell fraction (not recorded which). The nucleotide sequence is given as TGTGCCAGCAGCCGTGGGGGGACAGGTAGAGAGACCCAGTACTTC. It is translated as CASSRGGTGRETQYF.